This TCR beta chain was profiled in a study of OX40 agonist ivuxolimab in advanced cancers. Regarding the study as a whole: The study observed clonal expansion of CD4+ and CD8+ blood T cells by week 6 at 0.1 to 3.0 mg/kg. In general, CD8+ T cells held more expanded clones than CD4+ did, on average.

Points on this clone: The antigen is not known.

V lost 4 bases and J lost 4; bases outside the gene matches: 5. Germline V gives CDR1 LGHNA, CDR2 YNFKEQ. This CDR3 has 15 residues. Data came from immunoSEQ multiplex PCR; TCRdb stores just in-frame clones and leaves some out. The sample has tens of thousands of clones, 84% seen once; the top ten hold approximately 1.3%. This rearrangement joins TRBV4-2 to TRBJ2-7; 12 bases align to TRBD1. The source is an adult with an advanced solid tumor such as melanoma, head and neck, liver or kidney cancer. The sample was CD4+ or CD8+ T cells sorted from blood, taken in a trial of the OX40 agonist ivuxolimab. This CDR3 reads CASSRGGQGAYEQYF. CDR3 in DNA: TGTGCCAGCAGCCGAGGGGGACAGGGGGCGTACGAGCAGTACTTC.